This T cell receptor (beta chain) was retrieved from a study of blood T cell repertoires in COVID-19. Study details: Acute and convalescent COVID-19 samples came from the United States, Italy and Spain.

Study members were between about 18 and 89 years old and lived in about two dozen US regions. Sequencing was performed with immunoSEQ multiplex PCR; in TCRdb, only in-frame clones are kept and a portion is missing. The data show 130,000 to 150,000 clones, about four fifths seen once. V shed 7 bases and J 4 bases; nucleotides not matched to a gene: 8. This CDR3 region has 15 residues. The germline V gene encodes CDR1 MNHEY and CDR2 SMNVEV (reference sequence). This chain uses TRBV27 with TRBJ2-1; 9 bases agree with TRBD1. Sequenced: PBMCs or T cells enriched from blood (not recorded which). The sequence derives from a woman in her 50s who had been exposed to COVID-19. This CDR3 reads CASTYRGLSYNEQFF. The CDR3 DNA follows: TGTGCCAGCACCTACAGGGGGCTCTCATACAATGAGCAGTTCTTC.